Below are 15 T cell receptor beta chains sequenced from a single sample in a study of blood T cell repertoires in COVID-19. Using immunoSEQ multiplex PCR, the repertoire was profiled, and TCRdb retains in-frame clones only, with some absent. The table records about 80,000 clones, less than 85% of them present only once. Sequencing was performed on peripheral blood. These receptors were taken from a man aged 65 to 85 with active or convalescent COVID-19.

CDR3 sequence reads: CASSLTYSPHEQFF. The DNA of the CDR3 is TGTGCCAGCAGCTTGACTTACTCCCCCCATGAGCAGTTCTTC. The rearrangement uses TRBV7-2 and TRBJ2-1; D unresolved. The germline V and J ends were trimmed by 3 bases and 8 bases, with 14 bases remaining between them. The CDR3 loop spans 14 amino acids. Per germline, CDR1 SGHTA and CDR2 FQGNSA.

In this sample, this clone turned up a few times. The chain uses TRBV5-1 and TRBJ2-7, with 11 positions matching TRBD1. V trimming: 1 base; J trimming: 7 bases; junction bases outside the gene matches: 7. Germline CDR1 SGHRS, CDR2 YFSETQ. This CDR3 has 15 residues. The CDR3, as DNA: TGCGCCAGCAGCTTGTCGGGACAGGGGGTAGGGGAGCAGTACTTC. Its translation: CASSLSGQGVGEQYF. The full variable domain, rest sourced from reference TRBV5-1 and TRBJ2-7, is KAGVTQTPRYLIKTRGQQVTLSCSPISGHRSVSWYQQTPGQGLQFLFEYFSETQRNKGNFPGRFSGRQFSNSRSEMNVSTLELGDSALYLCASSLSGQGVGEQYFGPGTRLTVT.

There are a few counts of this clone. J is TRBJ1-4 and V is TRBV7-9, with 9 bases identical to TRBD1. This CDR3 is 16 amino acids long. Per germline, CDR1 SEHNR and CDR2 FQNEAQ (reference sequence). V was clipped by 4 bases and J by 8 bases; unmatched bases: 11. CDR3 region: CASSWLPGQGGEKLFF. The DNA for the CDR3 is TGTGCCAGCAGCTGGCTACCGGGACAGGGAGGGGAAAAACTGTTTTTT.

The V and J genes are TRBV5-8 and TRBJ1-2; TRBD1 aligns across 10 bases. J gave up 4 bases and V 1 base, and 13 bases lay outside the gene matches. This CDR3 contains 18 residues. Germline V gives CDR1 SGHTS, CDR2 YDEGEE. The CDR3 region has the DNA TGTGCCAGCAGCTTGTATGGGACAGGGGAAGGGAAAGTCTATGGCTACACCTTC. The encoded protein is CASSLYGTGEGKVYGYTF.

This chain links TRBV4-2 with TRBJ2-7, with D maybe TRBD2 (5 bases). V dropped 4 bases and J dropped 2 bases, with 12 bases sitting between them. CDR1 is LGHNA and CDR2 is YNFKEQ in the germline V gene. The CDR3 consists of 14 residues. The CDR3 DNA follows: TGTGCCAGCAGCCCGGACCCCGGGGCCTACGAGCAGTACTTC. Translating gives CASSPDPGAYEQYF.

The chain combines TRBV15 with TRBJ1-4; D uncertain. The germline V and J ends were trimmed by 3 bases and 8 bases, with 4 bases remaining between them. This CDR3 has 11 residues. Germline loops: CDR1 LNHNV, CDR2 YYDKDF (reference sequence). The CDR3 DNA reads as TGTGCCACCAGCAGGCAGGAAAAACTGTTTTTT. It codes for CATSRQEKLFF.

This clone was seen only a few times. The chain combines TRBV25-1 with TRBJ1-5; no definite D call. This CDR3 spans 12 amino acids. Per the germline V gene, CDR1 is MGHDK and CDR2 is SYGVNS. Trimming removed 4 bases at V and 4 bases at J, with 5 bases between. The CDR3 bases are TGTGCCAGCAGTGCCCAAAATCAGCCCCAGCATTTT. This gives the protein CASSAQNQPQHF. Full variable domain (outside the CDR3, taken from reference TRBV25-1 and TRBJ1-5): EADIYQTPRYLVIGTGKKITLECSQTMGHDKMYWYQQDPGMELHLIHYSYGVNSTEKGDLSSESTVSRIRTEHFPLTLESARPSHTSQYLCASSAQNQPQHFGDGTRLSIL.

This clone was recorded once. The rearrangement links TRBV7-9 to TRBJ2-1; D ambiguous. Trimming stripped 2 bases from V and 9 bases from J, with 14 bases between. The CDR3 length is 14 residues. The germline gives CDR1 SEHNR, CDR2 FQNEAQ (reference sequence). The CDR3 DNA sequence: TGTGCCAGCAGCTTACTGAATGCGCTCGGTGAGCAGTTCTTC. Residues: CASSLLNALGEQFF.

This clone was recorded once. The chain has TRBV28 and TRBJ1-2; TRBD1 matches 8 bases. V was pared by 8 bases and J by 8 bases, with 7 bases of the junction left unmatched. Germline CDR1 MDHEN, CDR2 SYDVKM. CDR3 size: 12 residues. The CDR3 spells CASETGDRGYTF. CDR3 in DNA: TGTGCCAGCGAAACAGGGGACAGGGGCTACACCTTC.

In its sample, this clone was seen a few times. The CDR3 sequence is CASSKAGKNTEAFF. As DNA, the CDR3 is TGTGCCAGTAGTAAGGCAGGGAAGAACACTGAAGCTTTCTTT. V and J are TRBV19 and TRBJ1-1, with TRBD1 as a possible D gene (5 bases). CDR3 size: 14 residues. V shed 4 bases and J shed 1 base, with 10 bases lying between them. Per the germline V gene, CDR1 is LNHDA and CDR2 is SQIVND (reference sequence).

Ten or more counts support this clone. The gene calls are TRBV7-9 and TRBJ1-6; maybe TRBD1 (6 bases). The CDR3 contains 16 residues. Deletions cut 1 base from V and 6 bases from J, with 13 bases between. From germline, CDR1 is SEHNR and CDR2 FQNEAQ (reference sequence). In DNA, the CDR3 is TGTGCCAGCAGCTTAGGGGGACACGGCGGTAATTCACCCCTCCACTTT. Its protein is CASSLGGHGGNSPLHF.

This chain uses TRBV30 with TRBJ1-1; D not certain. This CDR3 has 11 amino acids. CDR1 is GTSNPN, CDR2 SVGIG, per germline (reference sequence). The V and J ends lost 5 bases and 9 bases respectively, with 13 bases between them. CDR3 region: CAWSTSPQAFF. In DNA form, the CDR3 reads TGTGCCTGGTCGACAAGTCCCCAAGCTTTCTTT. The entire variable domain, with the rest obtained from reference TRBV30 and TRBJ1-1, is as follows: SQTIHQWPATLVQPVGSPLSLECTVEGTSNPNLYWYRQAAGRGLQLLFYSVGIGQISSEVPQNLSASRPQDRQFILSSKKLLLSDSGFYLCAWSTSPQAFFGQGTRLTVV.

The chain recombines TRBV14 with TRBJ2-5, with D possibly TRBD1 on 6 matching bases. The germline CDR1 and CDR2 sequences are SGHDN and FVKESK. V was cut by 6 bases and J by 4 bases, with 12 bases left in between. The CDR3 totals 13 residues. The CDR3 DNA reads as TGTGCCAGCAGTTACAGGGTTTTAGAGACCCAGTACTTC. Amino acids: CASSYRVLETQYF. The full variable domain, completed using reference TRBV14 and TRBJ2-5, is EAGVTQFPSHSVIEKGQTVTLRCDPISGHDNLYWYRRVMGKEIKFLLHFVKESKQDESGMPNNRFLAERTGGTYSTLKVQPAELEDSGVYFCASSYRVLETQYFGPGTRLLVL.

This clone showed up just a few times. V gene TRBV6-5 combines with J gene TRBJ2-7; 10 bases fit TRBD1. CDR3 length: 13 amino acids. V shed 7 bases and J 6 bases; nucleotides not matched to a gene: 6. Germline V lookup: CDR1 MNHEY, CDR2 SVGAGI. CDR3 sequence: CASKPGQGREQYF. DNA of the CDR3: TGTGCCAGCAAGCCGGGACAGGGGCGCGAGCAGTACTTC.

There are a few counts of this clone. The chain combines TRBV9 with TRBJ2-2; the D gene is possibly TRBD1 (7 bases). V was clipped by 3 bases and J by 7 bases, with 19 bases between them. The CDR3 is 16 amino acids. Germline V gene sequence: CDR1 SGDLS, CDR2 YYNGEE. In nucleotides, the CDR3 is TGTGCCAGCAGCGCGGCTGGGTCAGGGGGGATCGGGGAGCTGTTTTTT. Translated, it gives CASSAAGSGGIGELFF. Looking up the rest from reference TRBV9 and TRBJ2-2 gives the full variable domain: DSGVTQTPKHLITATGQRVTLRCSPRSGDLSVYWYQQSLDQGLQFLIQYYNGEERAKGNILERFSAQQFPDLHSELNLSSLELGDSALYFCASSAAGSGGIGELFFGEGSRLTVL.